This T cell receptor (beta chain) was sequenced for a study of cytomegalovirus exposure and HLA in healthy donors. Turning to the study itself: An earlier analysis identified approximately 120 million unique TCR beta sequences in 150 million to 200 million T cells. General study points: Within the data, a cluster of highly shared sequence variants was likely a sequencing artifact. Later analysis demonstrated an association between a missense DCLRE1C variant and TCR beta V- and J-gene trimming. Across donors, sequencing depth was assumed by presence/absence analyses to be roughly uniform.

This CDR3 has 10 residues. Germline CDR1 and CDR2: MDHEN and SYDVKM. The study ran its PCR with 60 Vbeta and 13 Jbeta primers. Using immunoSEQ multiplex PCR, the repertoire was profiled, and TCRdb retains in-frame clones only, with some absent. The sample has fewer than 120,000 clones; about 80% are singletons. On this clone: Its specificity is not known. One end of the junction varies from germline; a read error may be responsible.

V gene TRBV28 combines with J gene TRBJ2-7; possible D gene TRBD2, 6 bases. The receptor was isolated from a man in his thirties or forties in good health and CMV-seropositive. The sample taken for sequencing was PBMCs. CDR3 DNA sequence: TGTGCCAGCAGGCGCGGGGTTTTGAACTTC. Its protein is CASRRGVLNF.